Listed below are T cell receptor beta chains from one sample, sequenced in a study of response to subunit inactivated influenza vaccine. TCRdb used MiXCR to reprocess the RT-PCR reads, holding one entry per CDR3 protein. The table shows roughly 620,000 distinct CDR3 sequences, with around 10% occurring only once. These same data were also listed under a study on T cells expressing NK-cell markers.

Sequences were derived from PBMCs from blood, sampled on the day of vaccination. These receptor sequences come from a man between 50 and 59 years old who received an inactivated influenza vaccine. The CDR3 runs from the conserved cysteine through the conserved F or W. A D gene is named only where the DNA matches it firmly. Rows give clone size only sometimes, using once, few, many, or a class for an expanded clone.

D: TRBD2
size: few
V: TRBV5-1
J: TRBJ2-1
CDR3: CASSFTGTSSNEQFF
DNA: TGCGCCAGCAGCTTTACCGGGACTAGCTCCAATGAGCAGTTCTTC

D: -
size: -
V: TRBV12-3/TRBV12-4
J: TRBJ1-2
CDR3: CASSHGHSGTYGYTF
DNA: TGTGCCAGCAGTCACGGACACTCCGGAACTTATGGCTACACCTTC

D: TRBD1
size: few
V: TRBV12-3/TRBV12-4
J: TRBJ1-1
CDR3: CASSLIEVWAQGGTEAFF
DNA: TGTGCCAGCAGTTTAATCGAGGTGTGGGCTCAGGGGGGCACTGAAGCTTTCTTT

D: -
size: -
V: TRBV20-1
J: TRBJ1-6
CDR3: CSAQSGASENSPLHF
DNA: TGCAGTGCCCAGAGCGGGGCTTCGGAAAATTCACCCCTCCACTTT

D: TRBD1
size: few
V: TRBV4-1
J: TRBJ2-2
CDR3: CASSQEQGGTGELFF
DNA: TGCGCCAGCAGCCAAGAACAGGGGGGCACCGGGGAGCTGTTTTTT

D: -
size: -
V: TRBV25-1
J: TRBJ2-7
CDR3: CASSGSGTVSYEQYF
DNA: TGTGCCAGCAGTGGGTCCGGGACGGTGTCCTACGAGCAGTACTTC

D: -
size: -
V: TRBV28
J: TRBJ1-2
CDR3: CASSFGSYGYTF
DNA: TGTGCCAGCAGTTTTGGGAGCTATGGCTACACCTTC

D: TRBD2
size: -
V: TRBV4-3
J: TRBJ2-4
CDR3: CASSQDTGGNIQYF
DNA: TGCGCCAGCAGCCAAGACACGGGAGGTAACATTCAGTACTTC

D: TRBD2
size: many
V: TRBV12-3/TRBV12-4
J: TRBJ2-1
CDR3: CASTLLAGASNEQFF
DNA: TGTGCCAGCACCTTACTAGCGGGGGCTTCCAATGAGCAGTTCTTC

D: -
size: -
V: TRBV24-1
J: TRBJ2-6
CDR3: CATGGGSTGANVLTF
DNA: TGTGCCACCGGAGGGGGCTCAACTGGGGCCAACGTCCTGACTTTC

D: -
size: few
V: TRBV10-2
J: TRBJ2-3
CDR3: CASSVRGARTDTQYF
DNA: TGCGCCAGCAGTGTTCGCGGGGCCCGCACAGATACGCAGTATTTT

D: -
size: many
V: TRBV12-3/TRBV12-4
J: TRBJ2-7
CDR3: CASSRTATNSYEQYF
DNA: TGTGCCAGCAGTCGGACAGCAACAAATTCTTACGAGCAGTACTTC

D: -
size: few
V: TRBV12-3/TRBV12-4
J: TRBJ1-5
CDR3: CASNSGQPNQPQHF
DNA: TGTGCCAGCAATTCCGGACAGCCGAATCAGCCCCAGCATTTT

D: -
size: few
V: TRBV2
J: TRBJ2-7
CDR3: CASVLTTYEQYF
DNA: TGTGCCAGCGTTTTAACCACCTACGAGCAGTACTTC

D: -
size: -
V: TRBV20-1
J: TRBJ1-4
CDR3: CSATPSGNRAGEKLFF
DNA: TGCAGTGCCACCCCCAGCGGAAACCGGGCTGGGGAAAAACTGTTTTTT

D: TRBD1
size: -
V: TRBV20-1
J: TRBJ2-5
CDR3: CSARDRGTGVFHPYF
DNA: TGCAGTGCTAGAGATAGAGGGACAGGGGTTTTTCACCCCTACTTC

D: TRBD2
size: -
V: TRBV20-1
J: TRBJ2-1
CDR3: CSAWVAGYNEQFF
DNA: TGCAGTGCGTGGGTAGCGGGTTACAATGAGCAGTTCTTC

D: -
size: -
V: TRBV7-9
J: TRBJ2-5
CDR3: CASRHNGEETQYF
DNA: TGTGCCAGCAGACACAATGGGGAGGAGACCCAGTACTTC

D: -
size: few
V: TRBV27
J: TRBJ2-5
CDR3: CASRATSKETQYF
DNA: TGTGCCAGCAGGGCGACTAGTAAAGAGACCCAGTACTTC

D: TRBD2
size: -
V: TRBV7-2
J: TRBJ2-5
CDR3: CASSDLAGALETQYF
DNA: TGTGCCAGCAGCGACTTAGCGGGAGCCTTGGAGACCCAGTACTTC

D: TRBD2
size: few
V: TRBV12-3/TRBV12-4
J: TRBJ2-2
CDR3: CASRPRTSGRNTGELFF
DNA: TGTGCCAGCAGACCCAGGACTAGCGGGAGGAACACCGGGGAGCTGTTTTTT

D: -
size: -
V: TRBV4-1
J: TRBJ1-6
CDR3: CASSQAGTRDSPLHF
DNA: TGCGCCAGCAGCCAAGCCGGGACCAGGGATTCACCCCTCCACTTT

D: -
size: -
V: TRBV4-3
J: TRBJ2-1
CDR3: CASSQERLVDEQFF
DNA: TGCGCCAGCAGCCAAGAACGTTTAGTGGATGAGCAGTTCTTC

D: TRBD2
size: -
V: TRBV27
J: TRBJ2-7
CDR3: CASSLTPTGLTYEQYF
DNA: TGTGCCAGCAGTTTGACCCCTACGGGACTAACATACGAGCAGTACTTC

D: -
size: few
V: TRBV12-3/TRBV12-4
J: TRBJ2-1
CDR3: CASRRGTDEQFF
DNA: TGTGCCAGCCGACGTGGCACGGATGAGCAGTTCTTC

D: TRBD1
size: few
V: TRBV29-1
J: TRBJ2-3
CDR3: CSVEKGTGITDTQYF
DNA: TGCAGCGTTGAAAAAGGGACAGGGATCACAGATACGCAGTATTTT

D: -
size: few
V: TRBV18
J: TRBJ2-3
CDR3: CASSPAGTDTQYF
DNA: TGTGCCAGCTCACCGGCTGGGACAGATACGCAGTATTTT

D: -
size: few
V: TRBV12-3/TRBV12-4
J: TRBJ1-1
CDR3: CASSWGIRVSAFF
DNA: TGTGCCAGCAGTTGGGGCATCAGGGTCTCGGCTTTCTTT

D: -
size: few
V: TRBV19
J: TRBJ2-7
CDR3: CASKGGFDEQYF
DNA: TGTGCCTCCAAGGGGGGGTTCGACGAGCAGTACTTC

D: TRBD2
size: -
V: TRBV19
J: TRBJ2-7
CDR3: CASSQTSVSYEQYF
DNA: TGTGCCAGTAGCCAGACTAGCGTCTCCTACGAGCAGTACTTC

D: -
size: many
V: TRBV3-1
J: TRBJ1-3
CDR3: CASSQERLSGNTIYF
DNA: TGTGCCAGCAGCCAAGAACGGCTTTCTGGAAACACCATATATTTT

D: -
size: -
V: TRBV20-1
J: TRBJ2-6
CDR3: CSASGGSGANVLTF
DNA: TGCAGTGCTAGTGGCGGCTCTGGGGCCAACGTCCTGACTTTC

D: -
size: many
V: TRBV7-8
J: TRBJ2-7
CDR3: CASSLSGGIGAYEQYF
DNA: TGTGCCAGCAGCTTATCAGGTGGAATAGGCGCCTACGAGCAGTACTTC

D: -
size: -
V: TRBV4-2
J: TRBJ1-1
CDR3: CASSQDEGNTEAFF
DNA: TGTGCCAGCAGCCAAGATGAGGGGAACACTGAAGCTTTCTTT

D: TRBD1
size: -
V: TRBV7-3
J: TRBJ2-3
CDR3: CASSLNRGRTDTQYF
DNA: TGTGCCAGCAGCTTAAACAGGGGGCGCACAGATACGCAGTATTTT

D: -
size: many
V: TRBV11-2
J: TRBJ2-7
CDR3: CASSLLHRPPTYEQYF
DNA: TGTGCCAGCAGCTTACTCCACAGGCCCCCCACCTACGAGCAGTACTTC

D: -
size: few
V: TRBV4-3
J: TRBJ1-1
CDR3: CASTSGHNTEAFF
DNA: TGCGCCAGCACATCGGGGCACAACACTGAAGCTTTCTTT

D: -
size: few
V: TRBV12-3/TRBV12-4
J: TRBJ2-7
CDR3: CASSQSPTPSYEQYF
DNA: TGTGCCAGCAGTCAGTCGCCCACCCCCTCCTACGAGCAGTACTTC

D: TRBD2
size: few
V: TRBV12-3/TRBV12-4
J: TRBJ2-1
CDR3: CASSLGVRGLAGGSSYNEQFF
DNA: TGTGCCAGCAGTTTAGGAGTCAGGGGACTAGCGGGGGGGAGCTCCTACAATGAGCAGTTCTTC

D: -
size: -
V: TRBV20-1
J: TRBJ2-3
CDR3: CSARGARGGTDTQYF
DNA: TGCAGTGCTAGAGGAGCCAGGGGTGGCACAGATACGCAGTATTTT

D: TRBD2
size: few
V: TRBV24-1
J: TRBJ2-7
CDR3: CATSAGGRHEQYF
DNA: TGTGCCACCAGTGCGGGGGGAAGGCACGAGCAGTACTTC

D: -
size: many
V: TRBV5-1
J: TRBJ2-5
CDR3: CASSLEGGREETQYF
DNA: TGCGCCAGCAGCTTGGAAGGCGGGCGAGAAGAGACCCAGTACTTC

D: TRBD2
size: -
V: TRBV5-1
J: TRBJ2-7
CDR3: CAIHRLAGPLNYEQYF
DNA: TGCGCCATCCACCGGCTAGCGGGTCCCCTCAACTACGAGCAGTACTTC

D: TRBD2
size: few
V: TRBV28
J: TRBJ2-3
CDR3: CASSFFGGRTDTQYF
DNA: TGTGCCAGCAGTTTCTTTGGCGGGAGAACAGATACGCAGTATTTT

D: -
size: -
V: TRBV10-3
J: TRBJ1-1
CDR3: CAISGRQQNTEAFF
DNA: TGTGCCATCAGTGGTCGGCAACAGAACACTGAAGCTTTCTTT

D: TRBD1
size: -
V: TRBV12-3/TRBV12-4
J: TRBJ1-3
CDR3: CASSLVQGAGNTIYF
DNA: TGTGCCAGCAGTTTAGTCCAGGGGGCTGGAAACACCATATATTTT

D: TRBD2
size: few
V: TRBV6-2/TRBV6-3
J: TRBJ2-7
CDR3: CASSYWGLAYEQYF
DNA: TGTGCCAGCAGTTACTGGGGACTAGCCTACGAGCAGTACTTC

D: TRBD1
size: -
V: TRBV5-1
J: TRBJ1-4
CDR3: CASSVTGGADEKLFF
DNA: TGCGCCAGCAGCGTCACAGGGGGCGCCGATGAAAAACTGTTTTTT

D: -
size: many
V: TRBV5-1
J: TRBJ1-2
CDR3: CASSLERATGGYTF
DNA: TGCGCCAGCAGCTTGGAGCGGGCAACGGGAGGCTACACCTTC

D: -
size: -
V: TRBV10-3
J: TRBJ2-7
CDR3: CAIKQGDYEQYF
DNA: TGTGCCATCAAACAGGGAGACTACGAGCAGTACTTC

D: -
size: few
V: TRBV20-1
J: TRBJ2-5
CDR3: CSALSLRGEPQETQYF
DNA: TGCAGTGCCCTAAGTTTGAGGGGGGAGCCCCAAGAGACCCAGTACTTC

D: -
size: few
V: TRBV2
J: TRBJ2-1
CDR3: CASSVAGPYNEQFF
DNA: TGTGCCAGCAGTGTGGCGGGCCCCTACAATGAGCAGTTCTTC

D: -
size: few
V: TRBV7-9
J: TRBJ2-7
CDR3: CASSPLAFSYEQYF
DNA: TGTGCCAGCAGCCCCCTAGCCTTTTCCTACGAGCAGTACTTC

D: -
size: many
V: TRBV6-1
J: TRBJ1-4
CDR3: CASRPFGGYEKLFF
DNA: TGTGCCAGCCGCCCATTCGGGGGCTATGAAAAACTGTTTTTT